Below, 12 T cell receptor beta chains from the same sample are listed, as sequenced in a study of early T cells in non-severe SARS-CoV-2 infection. TCRdb redid the calling of the 5' RACE reads with MiXCR, one entry per CDR3 protein. This table has fewer than 85,000 distinct CDR3 sequences, 11% appearing once. The material sequenced was whole blood, taken at baseline. The receptors stem from an adult who was a healthcare worker with PCR-confirmed SARS-CoV-2 infection or an uninfected control (not recorded which).

There are many counts of this clonotype. The V gene is TRBV7-8, the J gene TRBJ1-1, with 7 bases identical to TRBD1. With 2 bases clipped from V and 8 bases from J, the junction kept 17 bases outside the gene matches. The CDR3 extends over 17 amino acids. CDR1 and CDR2 (germline): SGHVS, FQNEAQ. DNA for the CDR3: TGTGCCAGCAGCTTAACGGGCCGGGCTTACAGGGGAGAGGAAGCTTTCTTT. It translates to CASSLTGRAYRGEEAFF.

The chain combines TRBV7-8 with TRBJ2-7; TRBD1 might be the D (5 bases). Looked up from germline, CDR1 is SGHVS and CDR2 is FQNEAQ. The CDR3 spans 13 residues. With 5 bases removed from V and 3 bases from J, the gap between germline ends came to 11 bases. The CDR3: CASSHQQDYEQYF. The CDR3 region has the DNA TGTGCCAGCAGCCACCAACAGGACTACGAGCAGTACTTC.

This clonotype showed up many times. The V call is TRBV7-9, the J call TRBJ2-5; no clear D gene. CDR1 and CDR2 from the germline V gene are SEHNR and FQNEAQ (reference sequence). V dropped 10 bases and J dropped 3 bases, with 18 bases sitting between them. The CDR3 extends over 14 amino acids. The CDR3 sequence: CATPPGALEETQYF. The CDR3, as DNA: TGTGCCACCCCACCGGGTGCTCTTGAAGAGACCCAGTACTTC.

The chain couples TRBV11-2 to TRBJ2-3; no definite D call. V dropped 3 bases and J dropped 3 bases, with 10 bases sitting between them. The CDR3 sequence is 14 residues long. CDR1 and CDR2 from the germline V gene are SGHAT and FQNNGV. CDR3 coding DNA: TGTGCCAGCAGCTTTTCCCGAGGTACAGATACGCAGTATTTT. This translates into CASSFSRGTDTQYF.

The chain joins TRBV15 to TRBJ2-7; D possibly matches TRBD1 or TRBD2 (6 bases each). CDR1 is LNHNV and CDR2 is YYDKDF in the germline V gene (reference sequence). V was shortened by 3 bases and J by 2 bases, with 11 bases between the two germline ends. The CDR3 is 14 amino acids. CDR3 sequence reads: CATSSPRGAYEQYF. In DNA form, the CDR3 reads TGTGCCACCAGCAGTCCTAGGGGGGCCTACGAGCAGTACTTC.

V usage is TRBV28 and J usage is TRBJ1-1; D is perhaps TRBD1 (6 bases). Trimming took 3 bases from V and 5 from J, leaving 16 bases between them. This CDR3 spans 15 amino acids. Germline V gene lookup returns CDR1 MDHEN and CDR2 SYDVKM. The CDR3 here is CASSFPGGAETEAFF. CDR3 sequence (DNA): TGTGCCAGCAGTTTTCCCGGGGGGGCGGAAACTGAAGCTTTCTTT.

This clonotype was counted many times. The chain is built from TRBV7-8 and TRBJ2-5; 10 bases map to TRBD2. This CDR3 region has 17 residues. V lost 5 bases to trimming and J lost 1 base; unmatched junction nucleotides: 10. Germline values: CDR1 SGHVS, CDR2 FQNEAQ. DNA for the CDR3: TGTGCCAGCAGCCCCGCGGGGCTAGCGGGAGTCCAAGAGACCCAGTACTTC. This sequence encodes CASSPAGLAGVQETQYF.

This rearrangement joins TRBV20-1 to TRBJ2-1; 8 positions match TRBD2. This CDR3 has 16 amino acids. The trim removed 0 bases at V and 4 bases at J, leaving 8 bases unmatched. Germline V gene lookup returns CDR1 DFQATT and CDR2 SNEGSKA (reference sequence). This CDR3 is CSARDWRRGAYNEQFF. The CDR3 nucleotides read TGCAGTGCTAGAGATTGGAGGCGGGGGGCGTACAATGAGCAGTTCTTC.

This clonotype was picked up many times. The rearrangement joins TRBV9 to TRBJ2-5; perhaps TRBD1 as D (5 bases). The CDR3 spans 15 residues. From germline, CDR1 is SGDLS and CDR2 YYNGEE. V shed 0 bases and J shed 1 base, with 10 bases lying between them. The DNA for the CDR3 is TGTGCCAGCAGCGTAGGCGGTAGGGGCCAAGAGACCCAGTACTTC. The encoded protein is CASSVGGRGQETQYF. Supplemented by reference TRBV9 and TRBJ2-5, the full variable domain reads DSGVTQTPKHLITATGQRVTLRCSPRSGDLSVYWYQQSLDQGLQFLIQYYNGEERAKGNILERFSAQQFPDLHSELNLSSLELGDSALYFCASSVGGRGQETQYFGPGTRLLVL.

This clonotype was seen a single time. The chain recombines TRBV2 with TRBJ1-4, with D hard to call. V lost 1 base, J lost 11 bases, and 8 bases lay in between. Per germline, CDR1 SNHLY and CDR2 FYNNEI. The CDR3 spans 12 residues. The CDR3 reads CASSEDMAKLFF. CDR3 nucleotide sequence: TGTGCCAGCAGTGAAGACATGGCCAAACTGTTTTTT.

The CDR3 loop reads CARLGGELFF. CDR3 bases: TGTGCCCGCCTCGGAGGGGAGCTGTTTTTT. The chain is built from TRBV28 and TRBJ2-2; no clear D. Germline CDR1 is MDHEN and CDR2 is SYDVKM. The length of the CDR3 is 10 residues. The V gene lost 11 bases and the J gene lost 8 bases, with 9 bases spanning the gap.

This clonotype appeared a few times. The V call is TRBV7-2, the J call TRBJ2-1; D gene uncertain. V lost 4 bases and J lost 5, with 12 bases in between. The CDR3 extends over 14 amino acids. Germline CDR1 reads SGHTA; CDR2 reads FQGNSA. The CDR3 bases are TGTGCCAGCAGCTCCCCCCGTGGTAACAATGAGCAGTTCTTC. This sequence encodes CASSSPRGNNEQFF.